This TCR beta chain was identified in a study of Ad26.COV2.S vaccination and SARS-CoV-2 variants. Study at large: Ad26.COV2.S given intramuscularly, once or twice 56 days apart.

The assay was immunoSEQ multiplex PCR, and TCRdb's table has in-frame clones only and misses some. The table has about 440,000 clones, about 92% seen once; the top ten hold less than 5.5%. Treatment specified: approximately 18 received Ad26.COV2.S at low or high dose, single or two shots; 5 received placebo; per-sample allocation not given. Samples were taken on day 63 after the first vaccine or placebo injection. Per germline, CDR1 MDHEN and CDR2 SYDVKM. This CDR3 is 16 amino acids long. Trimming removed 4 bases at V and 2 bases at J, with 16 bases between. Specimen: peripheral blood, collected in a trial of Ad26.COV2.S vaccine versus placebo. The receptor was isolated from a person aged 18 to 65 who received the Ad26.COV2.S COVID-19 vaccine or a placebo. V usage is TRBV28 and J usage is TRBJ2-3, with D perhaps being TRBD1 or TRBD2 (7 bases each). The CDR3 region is CASSSTGEGLTDTQYF. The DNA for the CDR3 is TGTGCCAGCAGTTCCACAGGGGAGGGCCTCACAGATACGCAGTATTTT.